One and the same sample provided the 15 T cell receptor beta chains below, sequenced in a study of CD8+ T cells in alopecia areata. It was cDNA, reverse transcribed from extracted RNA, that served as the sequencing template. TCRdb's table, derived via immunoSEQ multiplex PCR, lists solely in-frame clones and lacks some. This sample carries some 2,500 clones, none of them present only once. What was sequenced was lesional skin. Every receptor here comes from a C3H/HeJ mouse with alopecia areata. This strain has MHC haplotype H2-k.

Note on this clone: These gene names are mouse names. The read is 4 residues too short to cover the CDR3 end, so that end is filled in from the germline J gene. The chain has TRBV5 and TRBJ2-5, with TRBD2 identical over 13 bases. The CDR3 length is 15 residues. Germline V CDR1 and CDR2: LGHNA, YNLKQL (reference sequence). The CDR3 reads CASSPRTGGADTQYF. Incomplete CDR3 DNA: TGTGCCAGCAGCCCCCGGACTGGGGGGGCGGAC.

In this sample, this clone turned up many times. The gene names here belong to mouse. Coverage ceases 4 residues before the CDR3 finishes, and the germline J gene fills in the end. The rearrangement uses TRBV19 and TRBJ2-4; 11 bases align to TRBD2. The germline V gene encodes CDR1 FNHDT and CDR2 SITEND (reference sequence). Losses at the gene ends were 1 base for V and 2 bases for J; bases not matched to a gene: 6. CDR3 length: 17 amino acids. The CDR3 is CASSITWDWGHQNTLYF. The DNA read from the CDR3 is TGTGCCAGCAGTATAACTTGGGACTGGGGGCATCAAAAC.

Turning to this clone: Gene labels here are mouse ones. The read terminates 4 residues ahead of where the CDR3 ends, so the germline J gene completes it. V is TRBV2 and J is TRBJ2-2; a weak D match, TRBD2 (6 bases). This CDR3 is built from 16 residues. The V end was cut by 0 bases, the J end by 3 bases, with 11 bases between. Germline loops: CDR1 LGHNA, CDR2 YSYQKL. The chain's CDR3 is CASSQDWGMDTGQLYF. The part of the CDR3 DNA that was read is TGTGCCAGCAGCCAAGATTGGGGGATGGACACCGGG.

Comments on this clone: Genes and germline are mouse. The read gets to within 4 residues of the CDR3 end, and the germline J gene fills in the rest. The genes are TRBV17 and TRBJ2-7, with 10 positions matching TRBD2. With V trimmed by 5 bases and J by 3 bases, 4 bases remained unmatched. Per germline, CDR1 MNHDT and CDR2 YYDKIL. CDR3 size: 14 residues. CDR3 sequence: CASSRTGGLYEQYF. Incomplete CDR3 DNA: TGTGCTAGCAGTCGGACTGGGGGACTCTAT.

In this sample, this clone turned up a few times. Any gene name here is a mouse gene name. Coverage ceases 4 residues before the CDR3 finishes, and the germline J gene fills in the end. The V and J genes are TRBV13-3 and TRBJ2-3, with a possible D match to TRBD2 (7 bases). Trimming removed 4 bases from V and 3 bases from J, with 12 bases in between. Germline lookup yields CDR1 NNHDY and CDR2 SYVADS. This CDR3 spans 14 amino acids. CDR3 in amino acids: CASSIGGRAETLYF. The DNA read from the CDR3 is TGTGCCAGCAGTATAGGGGGGCGGGCAGAA.

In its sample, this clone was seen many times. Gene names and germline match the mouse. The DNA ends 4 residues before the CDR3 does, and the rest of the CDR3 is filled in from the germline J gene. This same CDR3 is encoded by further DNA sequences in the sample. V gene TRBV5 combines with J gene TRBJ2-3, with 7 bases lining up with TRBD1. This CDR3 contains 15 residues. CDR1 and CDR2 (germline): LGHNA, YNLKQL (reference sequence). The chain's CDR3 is CASSQERQGEETLYF. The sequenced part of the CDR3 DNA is TGTGCCAGCAGCCAAGAGAGACAGGGAGAAGAA.

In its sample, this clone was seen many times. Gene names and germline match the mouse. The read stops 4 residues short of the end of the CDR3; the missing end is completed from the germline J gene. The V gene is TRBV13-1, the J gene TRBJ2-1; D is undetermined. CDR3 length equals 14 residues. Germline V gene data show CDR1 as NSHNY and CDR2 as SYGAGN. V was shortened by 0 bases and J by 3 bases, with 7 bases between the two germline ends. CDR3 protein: CASSDAQLYAEQFF. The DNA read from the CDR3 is TGTGCCAGCAGTGATGCACAGCTCTATGCT.

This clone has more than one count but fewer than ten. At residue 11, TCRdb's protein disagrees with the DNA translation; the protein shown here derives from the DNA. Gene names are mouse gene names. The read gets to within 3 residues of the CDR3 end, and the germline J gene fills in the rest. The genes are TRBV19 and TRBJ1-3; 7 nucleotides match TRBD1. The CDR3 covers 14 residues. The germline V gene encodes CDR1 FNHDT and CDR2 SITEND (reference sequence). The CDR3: CASSYGTAGSTLYF. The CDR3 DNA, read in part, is TGTGCCAGCAGTTACGGGACAGCTGGAAGTACG.

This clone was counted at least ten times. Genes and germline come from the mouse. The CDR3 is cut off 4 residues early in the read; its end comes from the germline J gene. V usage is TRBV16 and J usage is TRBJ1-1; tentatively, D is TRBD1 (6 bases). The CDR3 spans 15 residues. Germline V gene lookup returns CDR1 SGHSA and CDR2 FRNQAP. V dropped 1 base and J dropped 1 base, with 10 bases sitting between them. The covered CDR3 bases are TGTGCAAGCAGCTTAGCCGGGACACAAAACACA. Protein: CASSLAGTQNT. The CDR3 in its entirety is CASSLAGTQNTEVFF.

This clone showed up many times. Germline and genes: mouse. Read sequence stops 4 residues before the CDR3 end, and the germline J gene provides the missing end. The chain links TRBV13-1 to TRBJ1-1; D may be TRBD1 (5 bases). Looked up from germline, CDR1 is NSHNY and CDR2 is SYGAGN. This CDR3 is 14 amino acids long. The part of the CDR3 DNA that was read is TGTGCCAGCAGTGACGGCCTGGGGGGACGA. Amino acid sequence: CASSDGLGGR. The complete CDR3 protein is CASSDGLGGREVFF.

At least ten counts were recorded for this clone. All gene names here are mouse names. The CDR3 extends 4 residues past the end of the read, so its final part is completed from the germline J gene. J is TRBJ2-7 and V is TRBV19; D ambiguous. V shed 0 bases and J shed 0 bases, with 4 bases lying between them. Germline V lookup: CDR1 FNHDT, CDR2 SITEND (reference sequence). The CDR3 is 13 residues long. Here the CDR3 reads CASSIGHSYEQYF. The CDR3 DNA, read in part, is TGTGCCAGCAGTATAGGACACTCCTAT.

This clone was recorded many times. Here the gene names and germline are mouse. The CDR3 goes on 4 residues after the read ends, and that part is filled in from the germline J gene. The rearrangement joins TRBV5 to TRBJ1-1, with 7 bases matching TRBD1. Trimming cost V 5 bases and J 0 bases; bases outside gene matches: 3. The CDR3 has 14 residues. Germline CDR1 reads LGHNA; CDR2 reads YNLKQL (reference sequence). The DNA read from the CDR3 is TGTGCCAGCAGCTACAGGGGTGCAAACACA. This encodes CASSYRGANT. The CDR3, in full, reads CASSYRGANTEVFF.

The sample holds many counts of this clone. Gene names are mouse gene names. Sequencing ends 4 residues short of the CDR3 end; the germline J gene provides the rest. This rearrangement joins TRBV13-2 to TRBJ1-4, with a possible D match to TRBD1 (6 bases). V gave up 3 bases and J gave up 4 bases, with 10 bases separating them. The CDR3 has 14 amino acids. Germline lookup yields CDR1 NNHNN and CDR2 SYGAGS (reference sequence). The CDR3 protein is CASGVRDNNERLFF. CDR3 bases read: TGTGCCAGCGGTGTCCGGGACAACAACGAA.

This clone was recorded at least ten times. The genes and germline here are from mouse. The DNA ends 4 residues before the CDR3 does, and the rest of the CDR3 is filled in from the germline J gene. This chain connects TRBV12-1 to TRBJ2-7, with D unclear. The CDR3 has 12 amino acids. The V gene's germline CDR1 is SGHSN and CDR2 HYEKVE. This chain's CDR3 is CASSLAEYEQYF. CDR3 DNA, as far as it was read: TGTGCCAGCTCTCTCGCAGAATAT.

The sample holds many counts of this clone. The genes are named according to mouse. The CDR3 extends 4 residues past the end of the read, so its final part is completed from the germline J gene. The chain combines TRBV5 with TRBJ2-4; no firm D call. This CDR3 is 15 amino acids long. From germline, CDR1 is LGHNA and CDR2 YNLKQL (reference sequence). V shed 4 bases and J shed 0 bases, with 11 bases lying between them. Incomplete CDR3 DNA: TGTGCCAGCAGCCCCCTGACAACTAGTCAAAAC. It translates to CASSPLTTSQN. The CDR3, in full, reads CASSPLTTSQNTLYF.